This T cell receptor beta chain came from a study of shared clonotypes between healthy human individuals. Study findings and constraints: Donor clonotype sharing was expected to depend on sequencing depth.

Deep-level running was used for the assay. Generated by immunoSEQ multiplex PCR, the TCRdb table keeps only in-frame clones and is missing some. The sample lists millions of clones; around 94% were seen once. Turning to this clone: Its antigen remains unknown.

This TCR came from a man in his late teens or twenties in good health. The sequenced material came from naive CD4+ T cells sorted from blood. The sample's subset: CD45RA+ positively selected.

The CDR3 region is CASSYMGGQGYGYTF. The CDR3 bases are TGTGCCAGCAGTTACATGGGGGGACAGGGATATGGCTACACCTTC. The J gene is TRBJ1-2, the V gene TRBV6-5; 9 bases map to TRBD1. Germline V gene sequence: CDR1 MNHEY, CDR2 SVGAGI. V shed 2 bases and J 5 bases; nucleotides not matched to a gene: 6. The CDR3 consists of 15 residues.